This T cell receptor beta chain was captured by sequencing in a study of blood T cell repertoires in COVID-19. The repertoire was sequenced with immunoSEQ multiplex PCR; TCRdb's copy has only in-frame clones and lacks some. The sample consists of tens of thousands of clones, 70% to 90% of them appearing once. There are 15 residues in the CDR3. V gave up 3 bases and J gave up 5 bases; unmatched junction bases: 5. The germline V gene has CDR1 SGHAT and CDR2 FQNNGV. Source material: peripheral blood. The clonotype comes from a man in his 60s with acute or convalescent COVID-19. The chain employs TRBV11-2 and TRBJ2-5, with 11 bases identical to TRBD2. The CDR3 coding sequence is TGTGCCAGCAGCTTGTCTAGCGGGGGGTTGGAGACCCAGTACTTC. This gives the protein CASSLSSGGLETQYF.